This T cell receptor (beta chain) comes out of a study of Ad26.COV2.S vaccination and SARS-CoV-2 variants. Study observations and caveats: Assessments of TCR breadth and depth may have underestimated the total T cell responses.

This CDR3 has 12 residues. V was cut by 7 bases and J by 9 bases, with 16 bases left in between. CDR1 is MDHEN and CDR2 is SYDVKM in the germline V gene. Treatment indicated: around 19 received Ad26.COV2.S at low or high dose, single or two shots; five or six received placebo; per-sample allocation not given. It was on day 63 after the first vaccine or placebo injection that samples were taken. Immunization relied on an Ad26 vector, which expressed Wuhan-strain SARS-CoV-2 spike. As regards this clone: What it binds is unknown.

Here immunoSEQ multiplex PCR was the method, and the copy in TCRdb shows in-frame clones only, minus some. The sample includes more than 300,000 clones, around 85% of them seen just once. The material sequenced was peripheral blood, taken in a trial of Ad26.COV2.S vaccine versus placebo. This clonotype originated in a person between 18 and 60 years old who received the Ad26.COV2.S COVID-19 vaccine or a placebo. The rearrangement joins TRBV28 to TRBJ2-7, with D tentatively TRBD1 (6 bases). The CDR3 sequence: CASKITRGRQYF. In DNA, the CDR3 is TGTGCCAGCAAAATCACCAGGGGAAGGCAGTACTTC.